The 25 T cell receptor beta chains below were found in one sample sequenced in a study of T cells in Graves' hyperthyroidism and ophthalmopathy (dated by TCRdb to between 2018 and 2021). The library was generated by multiplex PCR. These reads were obtained on an Illumina HiSeq 2000. TCR beta CDR3 regions were amplified from RNA transcripts. The TCR CDR3 was subjected to a first round of RT-PCR using the HTBI primer set and the Qiagen OneStep RT-PCR kit. TCRdb applied fastp at Q25 and MiXCR to the public reads, then kept only in-frame beta chains. Rows are combined by CDR3 protein, so each entry shows the most common genes and DNA. A total of approximately 400,000 distinct CDR3 sequences appear in this sample, about a sixth of them only once. Roughly a quarter of the sample goes to the ten largest clones. Sequenced: blood. Receptors originate from a woman between 18 and 29 years old with Graves' hyperthyroidism that later progressed to Graves' ophthalmopathy.

At least ten counts were recorded for this clonotype. The V call is TRBV20-1, the J call TRBJ2-1, with 8 bases fitting TRBD2. Germline CDR1 is DFQATT and CDR2 is SNEGSKA (reference sequence). V gave up 6 bases and J gave up 7 bases; unmatched junction bases: 8. The CDR3 contains 13 residues. Here the CDR3 reads CSARGLEVNEQFF. CDR3 bases: TGCAGTGCCAGGGGACTAGAGGTGAATGAGCAGTTCTTC.

This clonotype was seen a handful of times. The V call is TRBV10-3, the J call TRBJ2-3; tentatively, D is TRBD2 (5 bases). V was trimmed by 5 bases and J by 0 bases, leaving 12 bases between them. In germline, CDR1 is ENHRY, CDR2 SYGVKD. The CDR3 runs to 15 residues. The CDR3 region has the DNA TGTGCCATCAGTATAGGACGGACTAGCACAGATACGCAGTATTTT. Amino acids: CAISIGRTSTDTQYF.

At least ten counts were recorded for this clonotype. The chain is built from TRBV3-1 and TRBJ2-3; 7 bases map to TRBD2. CDR1 LGHDT and CDR2 YNNKEL come from the germline V gene (reference sequence). The V segment lost 5 bases and the J segment 1 base; nucleotides outside the gene matches: 9. This CDR3 has 16 amino acids. This CDR3 reads CASSLASGTRTDTQYF. In nucleotides, the CDR3 is TGTGCCAGCAGCTTGGCTAGCGGTACCCGCACAGATACGCAGTATTTT.

This clonotype was counted at least ten times. The chain employs TRBV15 and TRBJ1-1; possibly TRBD1 for D (5 bases). Trimming removed 0 bases at V and 4 bases at J, with 9 bases between. Per the germline V gene, CDR1 is LNHNV and CDR2 is YYDKDF (reference sequence). The CDR3 spans 14 residues. The CDR3 region is CATSRDLGVTEAFF. The CDR3 DNA reads as TGTGCCACCAGCAGAGATCTGGGGGTCACTGAAGCTTTCTTT.

This clonotype appeared a few times. The gene calls are TRBV11-2 and TRBJ1-6; D may be TRBD1 (6 bases). Germline V lookup: CDR1 SGHAT, CDR2 FQNNGV. V lost 0 bases and J lost 7, with 13 bases in between. The CDR3 runs to 16 residues. The DNA of the CDR3 is TGTGCCAGCAGCTTAGATACAGGGAGTCCCAATTCACCCCTCCACTTT. This translates into CASSLDTGSPNSPLHF. Looking up the rest from reference TRBV11-2 and TRBJ1-6 gives the full variable domain: EAGVAQSPRYKIIEKRQSVAFWCNPISGHATLYWYQQILGQGPKLLIQFQNNGVVDDSQLPKDRFSAERLKGVDSTLKIQPAKLEDSAVYLCASSLDTGSPNSPLHFGNGTRLTVT.

This clonotype was counted many times. The V and J genes are TRBV4-2 and TRBJ2-1; D is possibly TRBD1 (5 bases). The V gene's germline CDR1 is LGHNA and CDR2 YNFKEQ. V was pared by 7 bases and J by 3 bases, with 13 bases between. The CDR3 is made up of 14 amino acids. As DNA, the CDR3 is TGTGCCAGCACCACAGGCAGTAGCTACAATGAGCAGTTCTTC. The encoded protein is CASTTGSSYNEQFF.

This sequence joins TRBV18 and TRBJ2-2, with D hard to call. Trimming cost V 2 bases and J 8 bases, with 6 bases left between them. This CDR3 is 12 amino acids long. Germline V CDR1 and CDR2: KGHSH, LQKENI. CDR3 residues: CASSPIQGELFF. CDR3 nucleotide sequence: TGTGCCAGCTCACCAATACAAGGGGAGCTGTTTTTT.

This clonotype has only a few counts. V is TRBV28 and J is TRBJ1-6; D unclear. The CDR3 covers 16 residues. Trimming left V 4 bases short and J 8 bases short, with 18 bases between. Germline assignment: CDR1 MDHEN and CDR2 SYDVKM. The CDR3 DNA follows: TGTGCCAGCAGTTCCCCGTTGACATACTACCATTCACCCCTCCACTTT. Translation: CASSSPLTYYHSPLHF. The variable domain in full, with the rest retrieved from reference TRBV28 and TRBJ1-6, is DVKVTQSSRYLVKRTGEKVFLECVQDMDHENMFWYRQDPGLGLRLIYFSYDVKMKEKGDIPEGYSVSREKKERFSLILESASTNQTSMYLCASSSPLTYYHSPLHFGNGTRLTVT.

At least ten counts were recorded for this clonotype. V gene TRBV20-1 combines with J gene TRBJ2-7; 10 nucleotides align to TRBD1. The junction had 9 bases not matched to a gene; V was cut back by 0 bases and J by 7 bases. Looked up from germline, CDR1 is DFQATT and CDR2 is SNEGSKA (reference sequence). The CDR3 consists of 15 residues. This chain's CDR3 is CSARDQRTGGGEQYF. Written as DNA, the CDR3 is TGCAGTGCTAGAGACCAAAGGACAGGGGGGGGTGAGCAGTACTTC.

This clonotype was detected many times. This chain joins TRBV4-2 and TRBJ2-5; D not resolved. V lost 0 bases and J 4 bases, leaving 12 bases between the germline ends. The germline V gene has CDR1 LGHNA and CDR2 YNFKEQ. The CDR3 has 15 amino acids. CDR3 sequence (DNA): TGTGCCAGCAGCCAAGATCGCGGCTTTCTAGAGACCCAGTACTTC. Residues: CASSQDRGFLETQYF.

This clonotype was observed at least ten times. This rearrangement joins TRBV20-1 to TRBJ1-2; D is uncertain. The CDR3 runs 10 residues. V lost 3 bases and J lost 3, with 2 bases in between. Germline V gene sequence: CDR1 DFQATT, CDR2 SNEGSKA (reference sequence). Written as DNA, the CDR3 is TGCAGTGCTAGGGACTATGGCTACACCTTC. It is translated as CSARDYGYTF.

The chain has TRBV5-6 and TRBJ1-1; D remains unclear. Between the trimmed V and J ends, which lost 1 base and 11 bases, there was a span of 21 bases. The CDR3 is 15 amino acids. From germline, CDR1 is SGHDT and CDR2 YYEEEE. CDR3 coding DNA: TGTGCCAGCAGCTTGATTTTCGCCTCTGAGTTAGAGGCTTTCTTT. Protein: CASSLIFASELEAFF.

This clonotype came up a few times. CDR3 protein: CASVGFSGNTIYF. CDR3 nucleotide sequence: TGTGCCAGTGTAGGCTTCTCTGGAAACACCATATATTTT. The chain combines TRBV6-1 with TRBJ1-3; D unresolved. The CDR3 length is 13 residues. V was trimmed by 9 bases and J by 0 bases, leaving 9 bases between them. In germline, CDR1 is MNHNS, CDR2 SASEGT.

The chain combines TRBV11-2 with TRBJ2-7; tentative D call: TRBD2 (5 bases). V lost 5 bases, J lost 5 bases, and 19 bases lay in between. The CDR3 totals 15 residues. Germline CDR1 and CDR2: SGHAT and FQNNGV. In DNA, the CDR3 is TGTGCCAGCAGCCAAAATAGGAATAGCGTCCACGAGCAGTACTTC. It specifies CASSQNRNSVHEQYF.

This clonotype appeared many times. V and J are TRBV25-1 and TRBJ2-7; 8 bases are shared with TRBD1. CDR1 and CDR2 (germline): MGHDK, SYGVNS. V gave up 7 bases and J gave up 2 bases; unmatched junction bases: 7. CDR3 length: 14 residues. CDR3 bases: TGTGCCAGCACCCGGGACAGGTCAGCCTACGAGCAGTACTTC. It yields the protein CASTRDRSAYEQYF.

This clonotype appeared a few times. This sequence joins TRBV3-1 and TRBJ2-3; D call uncertain. The CDR3 consists of 15 residues. Per the germline V gene, CDR1 is LGHDT and CDR2 is YNNKEL (reference sequence). The V gene lost 0 bases and the J gene lost 1 base, with 8 bases spanning the gap. CDR3 DNA: TGTGCCAGCAGCCAAGAGTTTTTAGGCACAGATACGCAGTATTTT. Its translation: CASSQEFLGTDTQYF.

This clonotype was seen repeatedly, ten times or more. The chain combines TRBV24-1 with TRBJ2-6, with D uncertain. Germline V gene data show CDR1 as KGHDR and CDR2 as SFDVKD. Trimming took 4 bases from V and 0 from J, leaving 6 bases between them. The CDR3 totals 15 residues. In DNA form, the CDR3 reads TGTGCCACCAGTGAACGAGCCTCTGGGGCCAACGTCCTGACTTTC. Amino acids: CATSERASGANVLTF.

This clonotype was found many times. V is TRBV7-6 and J is TRBJ2-7; 11 nucleotides match TRBD2. Germline CDR1 is SGHVS and CDR2 is FNYEAQ. The CDR3 has 15 amino acids. The V and J ends lost 5 bases and 5 bases, in that order; junction bases with no gene match: 8. The CDR3 loop reads CASSPGASGRNEQYF. DNA for the CDR3: TGTGCCAGCAGCCCAGGGGCTAGCGGGAGGAACGAGCAGTACTTC. Supplemented by reference TRBV7-6 and TRBJ2-7, the full variable domain reads GAGVSQSPRYKVTKRGQDVALRCDPISGHVSLYWYRQALGQGPEFLTYFNYEAQQDKSGLPNDRFSAERPEGSISTLTIQRTEQRDSAMYRCASSPGASGRNEQYFGPGTRLTVT.

Details on this clonotype: Being one base from a much bigger clone, this may be a read error. The J gene is TRBJ2-2, the V gene TRBV6-1; 7 bases align to TRBD2. With V trimmed by 8 bases and J by 1 base, 19 bases remained unmatched. The germline CDR1 and CDR2 sequences are MNHNS and SASEGT. The CDR3 runs to 19 residues. The CDR3 DNA sequence: TGTGCCAGCCGAGCTAAGAGGACTGGCGGGAGTAAGAACACCGGGGAGCTGTTTTTT. Its protein is CASRAKRTGGSKNTGELFF.

This clonotype showed up many times. The V and J genes are TRBV7-9 and TRBJ2-6; 8 nucleotides line up with TRBD1. The ends lost 2 bases at V and 4 bases at J; junction bases unmatched: 7. The CDR3 has 17 residues. Germline assignment: CDR1 SEHNR and CDR2 FQNEAQ (reference sequence). CDR3 bases: TGTGCCAGCAGCTTACCAGGGGGCGCGTTGGGGGCCAACGTCCTGACTTTC. Its translation: CASSLPGGALGANVLTF.

V and J are TRBV7-8 and TRBJ1-2; 8 bases are shared with TRBD1. V lost 5 bases and J lost 2; bases outside the gene matches: 22. This CDR3 spans 20 amino acids. Germline V gene data show CDR1 as SGHVS and CDR2 as FQNEAQ. DNA for the CDR3: TGTGCCAGCAGCCAGGATTCGTTCCTGGGCAGGGGGCGCTTGAACTATGGCTACACCTTC. Translation: CASSQDSFLGRGRLNYGYTF.

This clonotype was recorded many times. This sequence joins TRBV5-1 and TRBJ2-1, with 12 bases that match TRBD2. The length of the CDR3 is 15 residues. V shed 4 bases, J shed 5 bases, and the junction held 4 bases outside the gene matches. Germline-derived CDR1 and CDR2 are SGHRS and YFSETQ. The CDR3: CASSTSGRYHNEQFF. The CDR3 DNA reads TGCGCCAGCAGCACTAGCGGGAGGTACCACAATGAGCAGTTCTTC.

Concerning this clonotype itself: A junction boundary mismatches the germline segment, possibly from a read error. This chain links TRBV6-5 with TRBJ2-2; the D gene is possibly TRBD2 (5 bases). In germline, CDR1 is MNHEY, CDR2 SVGAGI. This CDR3 contains 12 residues. The CDR3 loop reads CASSYPGIELYF. For the CDR3, the DNA is TGTGCCAGCAGTTACCCCGGGATCGAGCTGTATTTT.

This clonotype was counted at least ten times. The CDR3 nucleotides are TGCAGTGCCCCGGGGCGAGCGGGGGAGCAGTACTTC. Translated, it gives CSAPGRAGEQYF. The V call is TRBV20-1, the J call TRBJ2-7; 7 bases map to TRBD2. The CDR3 has 12 amino acids. The germline V gene encodes CDR1 DFQATT and CDR2 SNEGSKA (reference sequence). The V segment lost 6 bases and the J segment 7 bases; nucleotides outside the gene matches: 9.

This clonotype has at least ten counts. The V gene is TRBV27, the J gene TRBJ2-3; 7 bases map to TRBD2. CDR1 and CDR2 from the germline V gene are MNHEY and SMNVEV (reference sequence). This CDR3 contains 15 residues. The trim removed 5 bases at V and 0 bases at J, leaving 5 bases unmatched. Here the CDR3 DNA reads TGTGCCAGCAGTCCGGGACTACCCAGCACAGATACGCAGTATTTT. This sequence encodes CASSPGLPSTDTQYF.